One and the same sample provided the 17 T cell receptor beta chains below, sequenced in a study of T-cell memory formation after mild COVID-19. TCRdb ran MiXCR on the 5' RACE reads and lists one entry per CDR3 protein. The sample has under 90,000 distinct CDR3 sequences, approximately 15% seen once. Specimen: PBMCs or a T cell subset sorted from them (not recorded which). The receptors were sampled from an adult woman who had mild COVID-19 (a few samples of this study predate the infection). Cell type and time point are not known.

V is TRBV7-9 and J is TRBJ2-5; tentative D call: TRBD1 (5 bases). Trimming took 7 bases from V and 4 from J, leaving 19 bases between them. Looked up from germline, CDR1 is SEHNR and CDR2 is FQNEAQ (reference sequence). The CDR3 spans 15 residues. The CDR3 protein is CASTPAAVQGETQYF. The CDR3 DNA follows: TGTGCCAGCACCCCGGCGGCCGTGCAGGGAGAGACCCAGTACTTC.

Remarks on this clonotype: A much larger clone differs from this one at a single base, so this may be a read error. The CDR3 is CSVEDLRTGHNEQFF. For the CDR3, the DNA is TGCAGCGTTGAAGACCTTCGGACAGGGCACAATGAGCAGTTCTTC. The genes are TRBV29-1 and TRBJ2-1; 8 positions agree with TRBD1. The CDR3 has 15 amino acids. Germline lookup yields CDR1 SQVTM and CDR2 ANQGSEA. With 0 bases clipped from V and 5 bases from J, the junction kept 6 bases outside the gene matches.

This chain uses TRBV9 with TRBJ2-7; unclear D gene. The CDR3 runs 14 residues. Trimming removed 0 bases at V and 5 bases at J, with 12 bases between. Germline-derived CDR1 and CDR2 are SGDLS and YYNGEE. The CDR3 loop reads CASSVAWNSHEQYF. CDR3 DNA sequence: TGTGCCAGCAGCGTAGCTTGGAACAGTCACGAGCAGTACTTC.

This clonotype appeared a few times. The V call is TRBV27, the J call TRBJ1-1, with D maybe TRBD1 (5 bases). The CDR3 spans 15 residues. Germline V lookup: CDR1 MNHEY, CDR2 SMNVEV (reference sequence). V dropped 2 bases and J dropped 4 bases, with 14 bases sitting between them. CDR3 residues: CASSLGAGTATEAFF. DNA of the CDR3: TGTGCCAGCAGTTTAGGGGCTGGAACAGCCACTGAAGCTTTCTTT.

The chain uses TRBV7-2 and TRBJ2-3; D is undetermined. The germline V gene encodes CDR1 SGHTA and CDR2 FQGNSA. The CDR3 is 13 amino acids. V dropped 1 base and J dropped 7 bases, with 9 bases sitting between them. CDR3 nucleotide sequence: TGTGCCAGCAGCTTAGGGTCGATGAATACGCAGTATTTT. Encoded protein: CASSLGSMNTQYF.

The chain is built from TRBV29-1 and TRBJ1-5; D is ambiguous. CDR1 and CDR2 from the germline V gene are SQVTM and ANQGSEA. The CDR3 is made up of 13 amino acids. Trimming took 4 bases from V and 0 from J, leaving 7 bases between them. The CDR3 DNA follows: TGCAGCGTTGCGACTAATAGCAATCAGCCCCAGCATTTT. The encoded protein is CSVATNSNQPQHF.

The rearrangement uses TRBV7-2 and TRBJ2-7; 10 bases agree with TRBD2. CDR3 size: 13 residues. Germline CDR1 reads SGHTA; CDR2 reads FQGNSA. V shed 4 bases and J 5 bases; nucleotides not matched to a gene: 2. CDR3 region: CASSWTSGDEQYF. The CDR3 bases are TGTGCCAGCAGCTGGACTAGCGGAGACGAGCAGTACTTC.

This clonotype appeared many times. This chain uses TRBV7-6 with TRBJ2-3; D remains ambiguous. There are 11 residues in the CDR3. V gave up 5 bases and J gave up 2 bases, with 2 bases separating them. Germline CDR1 SGHVS, CDR2 FNYEAQ. CDR3 sequence (DNA): TGTGCCAGCAGCACCACAGATACGCAGTATTTT. Protein: CASSTTDTQYF.

This clonotype was seen only a few times. The chain uses TRBV27 and TRBJ1-2, with D uncertain. The CDR3 is 15 amino acids. Germline values: CDR1 MNHEY, CDR2 SMNVEV (reference sequence). The V end lost 5 bases, the J end lost 3 bases, and 16 bases lay between the germline ends. The CDR3 DNA sequence: TGTGCCAGCAGTCCCCGACGGATCCAGTACTATGGCTACACCTTC. Translation: CASSPRRIQYYGYTF.

This clonotype was counted a few times. As DNA, the CDR3 is TGCAGTGCTTCTGGGGAGGTCAGCTCCTACGAGCAGTACTTC. Translation: CSASGEVSSYEQYF. This chain connects TRBV20-1 to TRBJ2-7; TRBD2 is a possible D gene (6 bases). This CDR3 region has 14 residues. Per germline, CDR1 DFQATT and CDR2 SNEGSKA (reference sequence). The V end lost 5 bases, the J end lost 0 bases, and 14 bases lay between the germline ends.

Only a few counts were recorded for this clonotype. The chain links TRBV5-1 to TRBJ2-5; perhaps TRBD2 as D (5 bases). Germline V gene data show CDR1 as SGHRS and CDR2 as YFSETQ. The V end was cut by 0 bases, the J end by 1 base, with 10 bases between. The CDR3 loop spans 15 amino acids. The DNA for the CDR3 is TGCGCCAGCAGCTTGGAGGTGGGGAGCCAAGAGACCCAGTACTTC. Translation gives CASSLEVGSQETQYF.

In this sample, this clonotype turned up a few times. The V and J genes are TRBV20-1 and TRBJ2-7; D possibly corresponds to TRBD1 (6 bases). The germline V gene encodes CDR1 DFQATT and CDR2 SNEGSKA (reference sequence). The CDR3 contains 14 residues. V gave up 2 bases and J gave up 4 bases, with 15 bases separating them. CDR3 amino acids: CSARSRDNLYEQYF. The CDR3 DNA reads TGCAGTGCTAGATCCCGGGACAACTTATACGAGCAGTACTTC.

This clonotype turned up a few times. The chain couples TRBV10-3 to TRBJ2-7; D call uncertain. CDR3 size: 13 residues. From germline, CDR1 is ENHRY and CDR2 SYGVKD. Trimming took off 3 bases at V and 2 bases at J, with 8 bases between the two ends. For the CDR3, the DNA is TGTGCCATCAGTGATCAACTTACCTACGAGCAGTACTTC. This gives the protein CAISDQLTYEQYF.

This clonotype was seen a few times. V usage is TRBV15 and J usage is TRBJ2-3, with 7 bases identical to TRBD1. The CDR3 runs to 13 residues. Trimming cost V 5 bases and J 9 bases; bases outside gene matches: 8. Germline V gives CDR1 LNHNV, CDR2 YYDKDF (reference sequence). DNA for the CDR3: TGTGCCACCAGCGCGAAGACAGGGAACACGCAGTATTTT. It specifies CATSAKTGNTQYF.

The genes are TRBV27 and TRBJ2-5; 7 bases map to TRBD2. The germline V gene encodes CDR1 MNHEY and CDR2 SMNVEV (reference sequence). The CDR3 spans 15 residues. V dropped 5 bases and J dropped 5; count of bases not matched to a gene: 11. The DNA of the CDR3 is TGTGCCAGCAGTGCTGGAAGAGCGGGGCGGGAGACCCAGTACTTC. It translates to CASSAGRAGRETQYF.

The chain carries TRBV5-1 and TRBJ2-1; D perhaps matches TRBD2 (5 bases). This CDR3 region has 15 residues. Germline V gene data show CDR1 as SGHRS and CDR2 as YFSETQ. Trimming removed 4 bases from V and 6 bases from J, with 17 bases in between. CDR3 coding DNA: TGCGCCAGCAGCCCCGGGGTGGCCGGGGTCAATGAGCAGTTCTTC. It is translated as CASSPGVAGVNEQFF. Full variable domain (missing parts from reference TRBV5-1 and TRBJ2-1): KAGVTQTPRYLIKTRGQQVTLSCSPISGHRSVSWYQQTPGQGLQFLFEYFSETQRNKGNFPGRFSGRQFSNSRSEMNVSTLELGDSALYLCASSPGVAGVNEQFFGPGTRLTVL.

There are a few counts of this clonotype. The rearrangement links TRBV20-1 to TRBJ2-1; TRBD2 matches 12 bases. V was clipped by 6 bases and J by 2 bases; unmatched bases: 2. The CDR3 has 14 amino acids. Germline CDR1 and CDR2: DFQATT and SNEGSKA (reference sequence). In DNA, the CDR3 is TGCAGTGCCACTAGCGGGGGGACCTACAATGAGCAGTTCTTC. It specifies CSATSGGTYNEQFF.